This TCR beta chain was captured by sequencing in a study of shared clonotypes between healthy human individuals. Libraries were prepared by immunoSEQ multiplex PCR; TCRdb keeps only in-frame clonotypes and omits some of them. Of 550,000 to 850,000 clones listed, about two thirds were seen once; the top ten hold under 2%. To note about this clone: Antigen: not known.

Points from the study as a whole: Naive subsets tended to show greater estimated richness than memory subsets. Non-shared clonotypes had lower generation probabilities than those shared by all four donors.

The CDR3 consists of 12 residues. Germline CDR1 is SGHDT and CDR2 is YYEEEE. V was cut by 5 bases and J by 8 bases, with 13 bases left in between. The chain couples TRBV5-6 to TRBJ1-2; D not certain. Sample: memory CD4+ T cells sorted from blood. Subset specified: CD45RA-negative fraction. This clonotype was obtained from a woman younger than 45 in good health. The DNA of the CDR3 is TGTGCCAGCAGTTCCGACACCCTAGGCTACACCTTC. The encoded protein is CASSSDTLGYTF.